This TCR beta chain was identified in a study of T cells in Graves' hyperthyroidism and ophthalmopathy. Study-level findings and limits: Model output signaled ophthalmopathy a median approximately six months ahead of onset.

The CDR3 consists of 14 residues. CDR1 SGHTA and CDR2 FQGTGA come from the germline V gene. The V and J ends lost 2 bases and 8 bases respectively, with 13 bases between them. Points on this clonotype: What it binds is unknown.

The TCR beta CDR3 regions underwent amplification using RNA transcripts as the source. Using the HTBI primer set, a first-round RT-PCR was run on the TCR CDR3. TCRdb called the multiplex PCR reads again in MiXCR, with one record for every CDR3 protein. The sample contains under 70,000 distinct CDR3 sequences, about 50% of which appear only once. Subjects with ophthalmopathy showed a Clinical Activity Score no lower than 3, a NOSPECS grade no lower than 4, and a duration shorter than 3 months. The sample comprised blood. The V and J genes are TRBV7-3 and TRBJ2-1, with D perhaps assigned TRBD1 or TRBD2 (5 bases each). This TCR came from a woman in her fifties or sixties with Graves' ophthalmopathy. This CDR3 reads CASSLQGRSDEQFF. CDR3 bases: TGTGCCAGCAGCTTACAGGGACGGAGCGATGAGCAGTTCTTC.